The 15 T cell receptor beta chains below were found in one sample sequenced in a study. TCRdb processed the RT-PCR reads anew with MiXCR; each CDR3 protein has one entry. This table has about 680,000 distinct CDR3 sequences, approximately 15% appearing once. Sequencing was performed on memory CD4+ T cells from blood. Every receptor here comes from a female donor in good health, serving as a healthy control.

This chain uses TRBV29-1 with TRBJ2-2, with D maybe TRBD2 (5 bases). V dropped 1 base and J dropped 6 bases, with 9 bases sitting between them. The CDR3 length is 13 residues. Looked up from germline, CDR1 is SQVTM and CDR2 is ANQGSEA. Here the CDR3 DNA reads TGCAGCGTTGAAGGACTAATCCCCGGGGAGCTGTTTTTT. Protein: CSVEGLIPGELFF.

This clonotype occurred a few times. This rearrangement joins TRBV7-6 to TRBJ2-1; no clear D gene. The V gene lost 4 bases and the J gene lost 9 bases, with 13 bases spanning the gap. Germline V CDR1 and CDR2: SGHVS, FNYEAQ. This CDR3 contains 13 residues. The CDR3 region is CASSYPNALEQFF. The CDR3 bases are TGTGCCAGCAGCTACCCCAATGCACTTGAGCAGTTCTTC.

This clonotype was seen many times. The chain employs TRBV20-1 and TRBJ1-2, with D unclear. Germline CDR1 reads DFQATT; CDR2 reads SNEGSKA (reference sequence). The CDR3 runs 11 residues. V lost 6 bases and J lost 4, with 9 bases in between. The CDR3 protein is CSARPAYGYTF. The CDR3 DNA reads TGCAGTGCGAGACCGGCCTATGGCTACACCTTC.

This clonotype was picked up many times. J is TRBJ1-2 and V is TRBV29-1, with no clear D. The germline V and J ends were trimmed by 4 bases and 0 bases, with 9 bases remaining between them. Germline V gene lookup returns CDR1 SQVTM and CDR2 ANQGSEA. The CDR3 runs to 13 residues. CDR3 region: CSVVGDTNYGYTF. DNA for the CDR3: TGCAGCGTTGTTGGGGATACTAACTATGGCTACACCTTC.

This clonotype was detected a few times. J is TRBJ2-3 and V is TRBV6-1; 11 bases are shared with TRBD1. With 5 bases clipped from V and 3 bases from J, the junction kept 7 bases outside the gene matches. Germline V gene sequence: CDR1 MNHNS, CDR2 SASEGT. CDR3 length: 16 amino acids. The CDR3 loop reads CASSLRDRGETDTQYF. CDR3 sequence (DNA): TGTGCCAGCAGTTTACGGGACAGGGGGGAAACAGATACGCAGTATTTT.

This clonotype was observed at least ten times. This chain joins TRBV6-6 and TRBJ1-1, with 9 bases matching TRBD1. V shed 6 bases and J 1 base; nucleotides not matched to a gene: 9. From germline, CDR1 is MNHNY and CDR2 SVGAGI (reference sequence). This CDR3 comprises 16 residues. Here the CDR3 reads CASRTTGGAGNTEAFF. CDR3 bases: TGTGCCAGCAGAACCACAGGGGGCGCGGGGAACACTGAAGCTTTCTTT.

There are a few counts of this clonotype. This sequence joins TRBV5-5 and TRBJ1-5, with a weak D call TRBD1 (5 bases). Trimming shortened V by 3 bases and J by 4 bases, and 11 bases separated the two germline ends. Germline assignment: CDR1 SGHKS and CDR2 YYEKEE (reference sequence). The CDR3 has 14 amino acids. CDR3 residues: CASSSGTQNQPQHF. The CDR3 region has the DNA TGTGCCAGCAGCTCCGGGACCCAAAATCAGCCCCAGCATTTT.

This clonotype was picked up many times. The chain combines TRBV12-3 or TRBV12-4 with TRBJ1-2; D is perhaps TRBD1 (6 bases). V lost 2 bases and J 0 bases, leaving 13 bases between the germline ends. The CDR3 loop spans 16 amino acids. The CDR3 loop is CASSLFSPGANYGYTF. DNA for the CDR3: TGTGCCAGCAGTTTATTCTCGCCAGGGGCTAACTATGGCTACACCTTC.

This chain's CDR3 is CASSLMGTVDEKLFF. In nucleotides, the CDR3 is TGCGCCAGCAGCCTCATGGGGACAGTAGATGAAAAACTGTTTTTT. This rearrangement joins TRBV5-1 to TRBJ1-4; 7 nucleotides match TRBD1. The J segment lost 6 bases and the V segment lost 4 bases, leaving 9 bases of the junction unmatched. The CDR3 spans 15 residues. In germline, CDR1 is SGHRS, CDR2 YFSETQ.

This clonotype was detected ten times or more. The chain carries TRBV29-1 and TRBJ1-1, with D hard to call. In germline, CDR1 is SQVTM, CDR2 ANQGSEA. V was clipped by 6 bases and J by 8 bases, with 13 bases between them. This CDR3 spans 11 amino acids. The CDR3, as DNA: TGCAGCGTGACCACCAGGACGGAAGCTTTCTTT. Protein sequence: CSVTTRTEAFF.

This clonotype has only a few counts. The chain carries TRBV20-1 and TRBJ1-1, with D hard to call. This CDR3 is built from 10 residues. The V gene's germline CDR1 is DFQATT and CDR2 SNEGSKA (reference sequence). V shed 4 bases and J shed 7 bases, with 7 bases lying between them. The CDR3 DNA sequence: TGCAGTGCTATGAAACTTGAAGCTTTCTTT. The encoded protein is CSAMKLEAFF.

In DNA form, the CDR3 reads TGTGCCAGCAGCAAGGGAGGACAGGCCCAAGAGACCCAGTACTTC. Translated: CASSKGGQAQETQYF. This rearrangement joins TRBV7-2 to TRBJ2-5; D is possibly TRBD1 (7 bases). Trimming removed 5 bases from V and 1 base from J, with 14 bases in between. The CDR3 has 15 amino acids. Looked up from germline, CDR1 is SGHTA and CDR2 is FQGNSA.

This clonotype was observed a few times. This chain links TRBV4-2 with TRBJ2-7; 7 positions agree with TRBD1. V gave up 1 base and J gave up 3 bases; unmatched junction bases: 15. Per the germline V gene, CDR1 is LGHNA and CDR2 is YNFKEQ. The CDR3 loop spans 18 amino acids. CDR3 amino acids: CASSQGTDRSSLFYEQYF. The CDR3, as DNA: TGTGCCAGCAGCCAAGGAACGGACAGGTCCTCCCTTTTCTACGAGCAGTACTTC.

The chain employs TRBV6-2 or TRBV6-3 and TRBJ2-1; D may be TRBD1 (6 bases). The CDR3 runs to 12 residues. With 6 bases removed from V and 12 bases from J, the gap between germline ends came to 15 bases. From germline, CDR1 is MNHEY and CDR2 SVGEGT. The CDR3: CASRQNTGWQFF. CDR3 DNA: TGTGCCAGCAGGCAAAACACAGGGTGGCAGTTCTTC.

The chain has TRBV5-4 and TRBJ2-7, with 8 nucleotides matching TRBD2. CDR1 is SGHNT, CDR2 YYREEE, per germline (reference sequence). The CDR3 has 14 residues. The V and J ends lost 0 bases and 6 bases, in that order; junction bases with no gene match: 5. CDR3 bases: TGTGCCAGCAGCTTGGCAGCGGGAGTAAGCGAGCAGTACTTC. This translates into CASSLAAGVSEQYF. The whole variable domain, remainder taken from reference TRBV5-4 and TRBJ2-7, is ETGVTQSPTHLIKTRGQQVTLRCSSQSGHNTVSWYQQALGQGPQFIFQYYREEENGRGNFPPRFSGLQFPNYSSELNVNALELDDSALYLCASSLAAGVSEQYFGPGTRLTVT.